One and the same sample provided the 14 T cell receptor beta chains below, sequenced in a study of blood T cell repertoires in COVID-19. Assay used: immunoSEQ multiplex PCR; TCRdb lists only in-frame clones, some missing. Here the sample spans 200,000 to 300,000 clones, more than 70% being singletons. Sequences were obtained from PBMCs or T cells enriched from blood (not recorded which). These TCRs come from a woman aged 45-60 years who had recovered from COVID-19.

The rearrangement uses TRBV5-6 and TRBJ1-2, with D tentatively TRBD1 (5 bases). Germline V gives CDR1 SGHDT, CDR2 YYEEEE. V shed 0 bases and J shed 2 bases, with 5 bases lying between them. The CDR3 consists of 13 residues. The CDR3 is CASSLDRNYGYTF. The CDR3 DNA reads TGTGCCAGCAGCTTGGACAGGAACTATGGCTACACCTTC.

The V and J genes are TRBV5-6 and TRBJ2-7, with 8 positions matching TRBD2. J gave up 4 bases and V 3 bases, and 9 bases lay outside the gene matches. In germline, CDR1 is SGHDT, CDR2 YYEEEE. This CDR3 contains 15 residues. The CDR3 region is CASSWNRGGPYEQYF. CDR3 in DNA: TGTGCCAGCAGCTGGAATCGCGGGGGGCCGTACGAGCAGTACTTC.

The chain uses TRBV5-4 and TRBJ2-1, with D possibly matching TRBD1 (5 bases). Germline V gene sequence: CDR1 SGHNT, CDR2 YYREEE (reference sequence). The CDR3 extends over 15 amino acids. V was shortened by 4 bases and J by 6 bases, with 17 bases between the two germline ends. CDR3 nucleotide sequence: TGTGCCAGCAGCCTCCAAGGGGTCGGCCCCAATGAGCAGTTCTTC. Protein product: CASSLQGVGPNEQFF.

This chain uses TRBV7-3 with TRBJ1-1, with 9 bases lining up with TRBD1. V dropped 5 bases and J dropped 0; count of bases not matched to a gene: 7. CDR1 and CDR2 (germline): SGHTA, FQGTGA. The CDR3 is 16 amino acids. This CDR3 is CASSPGQGSLNTEAFF. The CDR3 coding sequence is TGTGCCAGCAGCCCGGGACAGGGATCCTTGAACACTGAAGCTTTCTTT.

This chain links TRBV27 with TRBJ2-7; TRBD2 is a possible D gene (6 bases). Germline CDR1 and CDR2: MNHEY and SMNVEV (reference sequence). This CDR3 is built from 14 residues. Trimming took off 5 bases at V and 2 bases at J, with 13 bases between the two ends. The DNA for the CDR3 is TGTGCCAGCAGTCTGACGGGAGCCCCCTACGAGCAGTACTTC. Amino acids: CASSLTGAPYEQYF.

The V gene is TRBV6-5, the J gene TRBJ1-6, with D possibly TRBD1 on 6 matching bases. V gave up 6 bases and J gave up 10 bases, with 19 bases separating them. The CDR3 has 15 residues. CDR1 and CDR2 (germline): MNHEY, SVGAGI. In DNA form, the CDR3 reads TGTGCCAGCAGCCCCAGGCAGGGGCGAGAGTCACCCCTCCACTTT. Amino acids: CASSPRQGRESPLHF.

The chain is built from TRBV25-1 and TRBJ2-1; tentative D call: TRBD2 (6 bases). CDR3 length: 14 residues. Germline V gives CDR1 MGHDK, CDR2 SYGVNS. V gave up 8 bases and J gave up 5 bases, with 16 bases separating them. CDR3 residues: CASPGGMKHNEQFF. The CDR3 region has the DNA TGTGCCAGCCCTGGCGGGATGAAACACAATGAGCAGTTCTTC. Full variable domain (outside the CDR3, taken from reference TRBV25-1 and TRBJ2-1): EADIYQTPRYLVIGTGKKITLECSQTMGHDKMYWYQQDPGMELHLIHYSYGVNSTEKGDLSSESTVSRIRTEHFPLTLESARPSHTSQYLCASPGGMKHNEQFFGPGTRLTVL.

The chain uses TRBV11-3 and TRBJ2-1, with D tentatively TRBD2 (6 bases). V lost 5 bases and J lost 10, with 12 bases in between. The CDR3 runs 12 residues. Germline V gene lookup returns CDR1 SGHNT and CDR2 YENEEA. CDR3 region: CASSAGNMEQFF. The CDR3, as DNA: TGTGCCAGCAGCGCGGGAAACATGGAGCAGTTCTTC.

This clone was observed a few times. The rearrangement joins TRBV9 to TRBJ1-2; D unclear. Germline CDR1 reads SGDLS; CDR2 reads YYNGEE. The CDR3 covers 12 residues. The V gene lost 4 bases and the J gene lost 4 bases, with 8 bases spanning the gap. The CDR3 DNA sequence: TGTGCCAGCAGCCCGAACTTCTATGGCTACACCTTC. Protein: CASSPNFYGYTF.

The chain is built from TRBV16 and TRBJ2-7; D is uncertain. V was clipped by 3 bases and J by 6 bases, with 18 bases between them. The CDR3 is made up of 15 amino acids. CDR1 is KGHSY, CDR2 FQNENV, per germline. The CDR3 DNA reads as TGTGCCAGCAGCCATGGAAAGACCGGTCCGGGCGAGCAGTACTTC. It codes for CASSHGKTGPGEQYF.

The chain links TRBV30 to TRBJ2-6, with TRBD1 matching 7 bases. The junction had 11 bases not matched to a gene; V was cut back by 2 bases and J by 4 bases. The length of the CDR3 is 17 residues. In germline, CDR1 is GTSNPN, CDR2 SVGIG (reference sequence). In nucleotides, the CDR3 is TGTGCCTGGAGTAAGACAGGGCCCTCGAGGGGGGCCAACGTCCTGACTTTC. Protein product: CAWSKTGPSRGANVLTF.

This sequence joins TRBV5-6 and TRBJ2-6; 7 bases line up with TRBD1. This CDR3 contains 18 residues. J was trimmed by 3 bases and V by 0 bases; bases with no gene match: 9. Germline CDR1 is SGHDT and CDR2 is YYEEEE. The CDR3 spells CASSLGLNRGGGANVLTF. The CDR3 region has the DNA TGTGCCAGCAGCTTGGGTTTAAACAGGGGCGGTGGGGCCAACGTCCTGACTTTC.

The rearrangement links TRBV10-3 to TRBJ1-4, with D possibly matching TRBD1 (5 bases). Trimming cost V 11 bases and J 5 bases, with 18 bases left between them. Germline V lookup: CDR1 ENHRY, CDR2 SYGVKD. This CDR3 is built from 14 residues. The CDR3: CAVGTGVTNEKLFF. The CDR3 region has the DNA TGTGCCGTGGGAACAGGAGTCACCAATGAAAAACTGTTTTTT.

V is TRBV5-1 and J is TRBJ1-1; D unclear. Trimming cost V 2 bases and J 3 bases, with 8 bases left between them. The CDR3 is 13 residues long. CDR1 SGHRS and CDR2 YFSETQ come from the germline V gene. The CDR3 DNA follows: TGCGCCAGCAGCTTTAGGGAGGACACTGAAGCTTTCTTT. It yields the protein CASSFREDTEAFF.